The sequence of this TCR beta chain was determined in a study of identical twins (dated by TCRdb to 2015 to 2016). The study in broad terms: The study deep-sequenced TCR alpha and beta repertoires from monozygotic twins, unrelated adults of various ages and cord blood to test whether fetal clonotypes persist. To rule out contamination, the twin experiments were replicated at different times with different library preparation protocols. Results and caveats for the whole study, not just this receptor: Compared with coincidental sharing between unrelated individuals, out-of-frame TCR alpha sequences shared between twins showed an excess of sequences with low generation probability. In beta out-of-frame sequences, excess twin sharing was weaker, because having fewer shared sequences lowered the signal-to-noise ratio. Because the same donors could not be followed over many years, the conclusions relied on cross-sectional statistical analysis. Invariant T cells such as MAIT and iNKT could partly confound zero-insertion analyses, though diverse VJ usage argued against this for most clonotypes. Recombination models systematically underestimated out-of-frame TCR alpha sharing in monozygotic twins but agreed with sharing between unrelated individuals. Fewer insertions were carried by abundant cord blood beta clonotypes, a similar but weaker trend appeared in young adult naive repertoires, and no such trend appeared in memory repertoires.

The method was 5' RACE. For sequencing, an Illumina HiSeq 2000 was employed. A universal primer binding site was added through template switching, and the final cDNA carried a unique molecular identifier so that TCR cDNA molecules could be counted accurately. First-strand cDNA for TCR alpha and beta chains was synthesized from specific primers in the conserved constant-segment region. Each cDNA library was double barcoded, with a SMART-Mk sample barcode plus Illumina barcodes, to control for contamination. TruSeq adapter sequences along with Illumina sample barcodes were introduced in two successive PCR steps. Sequencing of the TCR alpha and beta cDNA libraries was done on the Illumina HiSeq platform using custom primers. Under the source paper's analysis protocol: MiGEC was used to process raw reads and extract unique molecular identifiers, and MiXCR was used to find CDR3 positions. Recombination models were inferred per individual with the repgenHMM and IGoR tools using an EM algorithm. Shared clonotype analysis was performed with the tcR package in R, normalizing sharing by the product of cloneset sizes. Out-of-frame nonproductive sequences were analyzed to study raw recombination free of thymic and clonal selection effects. TCRdb reran the public reads through fastp at Q25 and MiXCR, keeping productive beta chains. CDR3 protein duplicates are merged, each entry listing the most common genes and DNA. The V and J calls come from TCRdb's annotation, not from the publication. For this sample the table gives 200,000 to 250,000 distinct CDR3 sequences, of which about 7.5% were detected only once. The top ten clonotypes cover about 1.8% of the sample.

This clonotype was seen many times. Its binding antigen is unknown. One base away there is no much larger clone; base qualities are not given. Including cysteine and phenylalanine, the CDR3 has 12 amino acids. Here the CDR3 DNA is all that survives: 36 bases in frame from base 1. In the germline V gene, CDR1 corresponds to SGHVS and CDR2 to FQNEAQ. Trimming at the junction amounts to 6 bases on V and 3 bases on J, and the germline ends lie 9 bases apart. Every donor was a healthy Caucasian. The twin cohort consisted of three pairs of female monozygotic twins, all aged 18 to 29 years. Miltenyi CD45RO+ enrichment and human naive T-cell isolation kits were used to isolate memory (CD45RO+) and naive T cells from PBMC. These same records also appear under a second study, on yellow fever vaccine responses in identical twins. The second paper further reports: The authors reported that the T cell response to vaccination in identical twins appeared partly convergent and partly personalized. In identical twins, the study followed T cell clones that responded to the vaccine with precision.

The sequenced material came from memory (CD45RO+) T cells sorted from blood. The cell subset or site label corresponds to: CD45RO+ enriched T cells. The chain couples TRBV7-8 to TRBJ2-7, with an unclear D gene assignment. This TCR was sampled from a woman in her late teens or twenties in good health. The DNA reads TGTGCCAGCAGTTTGGAGCTCTACGAGCAGTACTTC. Translated, it gives CASSLELYEQYF.